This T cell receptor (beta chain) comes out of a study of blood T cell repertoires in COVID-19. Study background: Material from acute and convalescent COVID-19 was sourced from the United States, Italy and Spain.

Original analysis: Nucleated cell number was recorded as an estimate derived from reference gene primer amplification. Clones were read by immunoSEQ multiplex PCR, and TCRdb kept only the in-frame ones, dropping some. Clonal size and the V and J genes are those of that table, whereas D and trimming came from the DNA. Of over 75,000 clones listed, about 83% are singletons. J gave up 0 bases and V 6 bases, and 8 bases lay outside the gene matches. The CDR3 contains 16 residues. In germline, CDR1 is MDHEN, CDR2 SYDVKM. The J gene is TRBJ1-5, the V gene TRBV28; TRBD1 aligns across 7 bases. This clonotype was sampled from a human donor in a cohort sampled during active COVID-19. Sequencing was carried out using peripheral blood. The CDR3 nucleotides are TGTGCCAGCAGCCCTACAGGGGTTCCTAGCAATCAGCCCCAGCATTTT. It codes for CASSPTGVPSNQPQHF.